This T cell receptor (beta chain) was documented in a study of neurological immune-mediated disorders (dated by TCRdb to between 2018 and 2021). As for the study more broadly: Peripheral blood TCR-beta repertoires from patients with HTLV-I-associated myelopathy (HAM/TSP), patients with multiple sclerosis, and healthy controls were compared in the study using UMI-based sequencing. The 106 TCR-beta libraries included longitudinal samples, technical triplicates and paired sorted CD4+ and CD8+ T-cell subsets alongside PBMC samples. The cohort included 60 to 75 subjects: some 15 with HAM/TSP, roughly 35 with multiple sclerosis, and approximately 20 healthy controls.

Study-wide findings and limitations: The highest TCR clonal expansion was observed in HAM/TSP patients, whereas the lowest was observed in MS patients, even when compared with healthy controls. Expanded clones from different subjects shared no identical CDR3 amino acid sequences, which suggests that TCR-beta repertoires were private in all groups.

cDNA was synthesized by template-switch 5'RACE using a primer with a 10-nucleotide random unique molecular identifier that tagged each TCR transcript. Each sequencing run produced over 160 million TCR-beta sequences covering 15-18 subjects. The RNeasy kit was used to extract total RNA. The KAPA Real-time Library Amplification kit was used to amplify TCR-beta VDJ regions with primers for the TCR constant region and the 5'RACE anchor. A first PCR added sample indexes and Illumina adaptors, and a second PCR then raised library yield. After Ampure bead purification, the roughly 650 bp TCR product was size-selected on a 2% E-gel SizeSelection system. Before pooling, library quality was assessed on a Bioanalyzer, concentration was determined with Qubit, and library quantification was performed with the Kapa Library Quantification kit. An Illumina HiSeq 2500 sequenced the libraries paired-end 2 x 150 bp. To increase sequence diversity, about 25-31% phiX was spiked into each library pool. Turning to the authors' computational methods: The UMI-based MiGEC pipeline processed quality-filtered reads and removed over 80% of raw TCR sequences during error correction. VDJ genes were aligned to IMGT germline references, and clonotypes were defined by unique CDR3 amino acid sequence plus V-J genes. VDJtools evaluated clonal expansion, Shannon diversity and CDR3 relatedness (CalcPairwiseDistances, ClusterSamples); CLCbio workbench built phylogenetic trees. A clone was classed as expanded if it had 8 or more unique UMIs, a cutoff based on coefficient-of-variation modelling across technical triplicates. The public sequencing data were trimmed at Q25 with fastp and processed into clonotypes with MiXCR by TCRdb, which kept only in-frame beta chains. Rows merge per CDR3 protein into single entries with the most common DNA and genes. What appears here as the V and J calls and clone size reflects TCRdb's work, not the paper's. Across this sample there are under 90,000 distinct CDR3 sequences, with around a tenth seen only once. Of the sample, 1.8% is held by the ten largest clones.

The germline V gene (reference sequence) specifies SEHNR as CDR1 and FQNEAQ as CDR2. The CDR3 goes from the cysteine to the phenylalanine over 19 residues. The only DNA kept is the CDR3, 57 bases in frame from the first base. V and J are truncated by 5 bases and 2 bases respectively, leaving an intervening sequence of 27 bases. Compared with the rest of its sample, this clonotype is medium-sized (0.01 to 0.1%). Its antigen remains undetermined. Base qualities were left out, and no much larger clone turns up one base away. The healthy controls were volunteers from blood banks in Maryland, USA. Libraries from unsorted PBMCs were made from 2 million PBMCs kept in RNAlater at -80 degrees C until RNA extraction. PBMCs were separated from peripheral blood using Ficoll-Hypaque density gradient centrifugation and then cryopreserved in liquid nitrogen.

Source material: PBMCs. This receptor chain uses TRBV7-9 and TRBJ2-5, with a weak D call of TRBD1 (6 bases match). The clonotype comes from a man aged 35 to 55 in good health. The DNA is TGTGCCAGCAGCCACGCGAATCTTGGACAGCACCCGCGTCAAGAGACCCAGTACTTC. Translated, this is CASSHANLGQHPRQETQYF.